This T cell receptor beta chain derives from a study of T cells in Graves' hyperthyroidism and ophthalmopathy. Study-wide results and caveats: Blood also carried most thyroid clonotypes expanded above 0.001.

After removal of 4 bases from V and 7 bases from J, the junction contained 3 bases not matched to a gene. Germline V lookup: CDR1 SGHTA, CDR2 FQGNSA. This CDR3 comprises 12 residues. Newly diagnosed hyperthyroidism, duration under 2 months, in patients aged 18 to 65. Diagnoses rested on clinical symptoms, serum thyroxine and TRAb, thyroid ultrasound and orbital computed tomography. As for this clonotype: The antigen remains unidentified.

Amplification targeted TCR beta CDR3 regions from RNA transcripts. The TCR CDR3 was amplified in a first-round RT-PCR using the HTBI primer set. Each CDR3 protein is one row after TCRdb ran MiXCR on the multiplex PCR reads. The sample lists approximately 510,000 distinct CDR3 sequences; about 20% were seen once. The sequenced sample was blood. This sequence was found in a man between 18 and 29 years old with Graves' hyperthyroidism. The chain has TRBV7-2 and TRBJ1-2, with 7 positions matching TRBD1. CDR3 DNA sequence: TGTGCCAGCAGCTCGGACAGGCGTGGCTACACCTTC. As protein: CASSSDRRGYTF.